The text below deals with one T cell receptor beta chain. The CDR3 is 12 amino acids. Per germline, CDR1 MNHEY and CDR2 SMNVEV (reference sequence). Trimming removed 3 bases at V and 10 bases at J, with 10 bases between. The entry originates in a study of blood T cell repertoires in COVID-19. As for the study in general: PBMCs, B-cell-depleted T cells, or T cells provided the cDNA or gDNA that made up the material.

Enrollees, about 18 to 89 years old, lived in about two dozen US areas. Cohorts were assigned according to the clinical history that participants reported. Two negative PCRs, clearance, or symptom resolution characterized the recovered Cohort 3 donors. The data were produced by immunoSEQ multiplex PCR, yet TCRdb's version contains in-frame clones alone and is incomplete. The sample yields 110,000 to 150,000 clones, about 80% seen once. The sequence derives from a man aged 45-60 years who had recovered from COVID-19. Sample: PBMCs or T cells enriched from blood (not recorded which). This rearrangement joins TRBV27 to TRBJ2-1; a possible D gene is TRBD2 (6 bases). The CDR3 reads CASSFSRGEQFF. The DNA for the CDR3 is TGTGCCAGCAGTTTTTCCCGGGGGGAGCAGTTCTTC.